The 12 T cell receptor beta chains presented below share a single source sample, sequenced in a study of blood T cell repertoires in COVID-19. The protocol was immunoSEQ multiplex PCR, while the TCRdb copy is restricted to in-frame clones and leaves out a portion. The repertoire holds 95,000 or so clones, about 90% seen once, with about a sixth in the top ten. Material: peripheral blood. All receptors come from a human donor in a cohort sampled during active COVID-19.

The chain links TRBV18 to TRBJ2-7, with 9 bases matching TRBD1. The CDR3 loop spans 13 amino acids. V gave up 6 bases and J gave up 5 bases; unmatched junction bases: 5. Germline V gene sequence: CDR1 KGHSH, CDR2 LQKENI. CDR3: CASSPDRGNEQYF. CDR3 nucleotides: TGTGCCAGCTCTCCTGACAGGGGGAACGAGCAGTACTTC. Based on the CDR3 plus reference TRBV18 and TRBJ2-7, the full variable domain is NAGVMQNPRHLVRRRGQEARLRCSPMKGHSHVYWYRQLPEEGLKFMVYLQKENIIDESGMPKERFSAEFPKEGPSILRIQQVVRGDSAAYFCASSPDRGNEQYFGPGTRLTVT.

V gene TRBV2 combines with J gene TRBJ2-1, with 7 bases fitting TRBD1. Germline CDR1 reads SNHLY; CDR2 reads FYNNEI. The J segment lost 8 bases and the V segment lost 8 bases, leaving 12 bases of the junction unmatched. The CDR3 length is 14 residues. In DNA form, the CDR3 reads TGTGCCAGCGATCTACAGGGGAGTCACGATGAGCAGTTCTTC. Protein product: CASDLQGSHDEQFF.

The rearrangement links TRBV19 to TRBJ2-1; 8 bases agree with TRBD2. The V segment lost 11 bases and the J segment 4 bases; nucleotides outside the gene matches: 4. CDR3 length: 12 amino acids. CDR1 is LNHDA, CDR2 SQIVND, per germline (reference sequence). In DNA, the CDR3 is TGTGCCTCCACTAGCGGATACAATGAGCAGTTCTTC. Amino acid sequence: CASTSGYNEQFF.

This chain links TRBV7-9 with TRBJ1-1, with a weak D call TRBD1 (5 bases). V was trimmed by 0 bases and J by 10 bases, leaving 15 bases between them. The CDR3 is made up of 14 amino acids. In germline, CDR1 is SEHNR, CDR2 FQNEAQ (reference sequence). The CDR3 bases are TGTGCCAGCAGCTTAGCCTCAGGGAAAGTAGTAGCTTTCTTT. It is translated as CASSLASGKVVAFF.

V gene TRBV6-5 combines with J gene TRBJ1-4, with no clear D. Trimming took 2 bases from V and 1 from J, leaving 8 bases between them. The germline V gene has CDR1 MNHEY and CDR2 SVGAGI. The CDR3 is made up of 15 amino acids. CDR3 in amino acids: CASSYAGRTNEKLFF. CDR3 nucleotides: TGTGCCAGCAGTTACGCCGGTAGAACTAATGAAAAACTGTTTTTT.

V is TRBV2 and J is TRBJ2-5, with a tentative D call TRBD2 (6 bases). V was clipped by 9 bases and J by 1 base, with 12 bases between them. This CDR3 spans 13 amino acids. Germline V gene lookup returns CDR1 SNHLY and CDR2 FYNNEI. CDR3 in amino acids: CASSRSGQETQYF. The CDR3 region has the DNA TGTGCCAGTTCTCGTAGCGGCCAAGAGACCCAGTACTTC.

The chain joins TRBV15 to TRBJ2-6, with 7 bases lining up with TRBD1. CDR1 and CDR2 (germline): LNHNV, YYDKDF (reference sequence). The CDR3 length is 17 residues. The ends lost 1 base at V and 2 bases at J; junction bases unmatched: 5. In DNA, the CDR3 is TGTGCCACCAGCAGAGGGGTAGGACAGGCTGGGGCCAACGTCCTGACTTTC. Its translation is CATSRGVGQAGANVLTF.

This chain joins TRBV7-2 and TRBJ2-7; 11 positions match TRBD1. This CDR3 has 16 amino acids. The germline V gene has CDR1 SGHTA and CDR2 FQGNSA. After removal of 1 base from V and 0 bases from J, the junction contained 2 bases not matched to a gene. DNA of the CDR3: TGTGCCAGCAGCTTAGGGGGACAGGGGGTCTCCTACGAGCAGTACTTC. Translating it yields CASSLGGQGVSYEQYF. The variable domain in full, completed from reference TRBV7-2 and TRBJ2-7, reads GAGVSQSPSNKVTEKGKDVELRCDPISGHTALYWYRQSLGQGLEFLIYFQGNSAPDKSGLPSDRFSAERTGGSVSTLTIQRTQQEDSAVYLCASSLGGQGVSYEQYFGPGTRLTVT.

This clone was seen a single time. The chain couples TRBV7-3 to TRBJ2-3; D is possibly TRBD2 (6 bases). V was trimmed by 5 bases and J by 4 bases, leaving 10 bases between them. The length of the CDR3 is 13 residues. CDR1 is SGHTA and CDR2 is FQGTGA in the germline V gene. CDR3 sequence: CASSIGLSDTQYF. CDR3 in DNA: TGTGCCAGCAGCATCGGACTATCAGATACGCAGTATTTT. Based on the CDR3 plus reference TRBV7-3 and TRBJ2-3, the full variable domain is GAGVSQTPSNKVTEKGKYVELRCDPISGHTALYWYRQSLGQGPEFLIYFQGTGAADDSGLPNDRFFAVRPEGSVSTLKIQRTERGDSAVYLCASSIGLSDTQYFGPGTRLTVL.

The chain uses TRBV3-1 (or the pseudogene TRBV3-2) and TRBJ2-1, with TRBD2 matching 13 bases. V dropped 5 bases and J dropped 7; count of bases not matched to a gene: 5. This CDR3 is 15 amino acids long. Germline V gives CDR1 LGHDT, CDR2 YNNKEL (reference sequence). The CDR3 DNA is TGTGCCAGCAGCGGACTAGCGGGGGTTTATAATGAGCAGTTCTTC. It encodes CASSGLAGVYNEQFF.

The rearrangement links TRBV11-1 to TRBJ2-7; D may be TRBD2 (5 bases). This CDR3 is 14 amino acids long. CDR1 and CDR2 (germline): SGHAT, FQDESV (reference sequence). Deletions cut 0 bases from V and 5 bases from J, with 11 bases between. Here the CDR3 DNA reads TGTGCCAGCAGCTTAGCGAGGGCCGGCGACGAGCAGTACTTC. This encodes CASSLARAGDEQYF.

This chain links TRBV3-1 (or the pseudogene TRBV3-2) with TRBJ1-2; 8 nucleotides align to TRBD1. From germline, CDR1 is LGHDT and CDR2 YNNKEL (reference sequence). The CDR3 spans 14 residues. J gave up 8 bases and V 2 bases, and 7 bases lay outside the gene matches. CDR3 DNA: TGTGCCAGCAGCCAAACCGACAGGGGAAGCGGCTACACCTTC. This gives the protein CASSQTDRGSGYTF.